This T cell receptor beta chain was sequenced in a study of PD-L1 blockade in urothelial cancer (dated by TCRdb to about 2017). Describing the broader study: Therapy was started in the mid-2010s for all patients, and atezolizumab 1,200 mg was administered intravenously every 3 weeks. About 90% of the roughly 29 patients were identified as males with urothelial cancer of bladder origin, and a prior smoking history was reported by 18 of 29 patients. An ECOG performance status of 0 or 1 was recorded for the patients, and 0 to 3 prior chemotherapy regimens had been received by the patients. Blood samples were analyzed 3 weeks after the start of treatment (second dose) and 6 weeks after the start of treatment. Blood samples gave a median of about 150,000 T cells and under 85,000 unique TCRs, with a median clonality of approximately 0.078. An exploratory multi-omic analysis was conducted of the somatic, immune and clinical correlates of response to PD-L1 blockade with atezolizumab in urothelial cancer. Pretreatment tumor samples and matched peripheral blood, collected serially before and after atezolizumab treatment, underwent TCR sequencing. Durable clinical benefit meant progression-free survival longer than 6 months, and TCR features were also tested against progression-free and overall survival. In the same patients who had TCR sequencing, pretreatment tumors also underwent whole exome sequencing and RNA sequencing. Durable clinical benefit was achieved by nine patients but not by the remaining 20. Around 30 patients had pretreatment blood TCR-seq, about 24 had at least one posttreatment blood collection, and about 24 had tumor TCR-seq.

What this sample's time point label stands for: peripheral blood 6 weeks after treatment start. The cohort included 29 patients with locally advanced or metastatic urothelial carcinoma who were treated at Memorial Sloan Kettering on a trial protocol. Peripheral blood mononuclear cells were collected pretreatment and during treatment, at between 1 and 8 total time points per patient. The Qiagen DNeasy Blood extraction kit was used to purify genomic DNA from total PBMCs and tumor samples. PBMCs were collected pretreatment and during treatment, and were isolated and stored as previously described. Of note for this clone: The antigen it binds to is not known. Nothing much larger sits one base from this clone, and base qualities are not available.

Synthetic TCR analog templates were spiked into each PCR so that absolute template abundance could be estimated from read counts. The immunoSEQ assay used bias-controlled V and J gene primers to amplify TCRbeta CDR3 regions from genomic DNA. Rearranged TCRbeta segments were sequenced at approximately 20X coverage. The paper's data handling went like this. Sequencing errors were corrected by clustering and CDR3s were annotated against IMGT to assign V, D and J genes. Out-of-frame and stop-codon sequences were excluded, and only productive TCRbeta rearrangements were used in downstream analyses. Clonality was computed as one minus Shannon entropy normalized by the log of the number of unique productive sequences. Fisher's exact test with Benjamini-Hochberg correction, using a cutoff of adjusted p below 0.01, was how clones that differed between time points or between blood and tumor were identified. TCRdb carries this immuneACCESS record with in-frame sequences only. Its versions omit some clonotypes, under half of them owing to an unresolved V gene in the studies checked, with the rest unexplained. V and J calls plus clone size are reproduced from that table; the DNA served to infer D and trimming. Recorded for this sample are approximately 36,000 clones; 84% of them occurred a single time. Roughly a tenth of the sample is taken by the ten largest.

Relative to germline, V is missing 2 bases and J is missing 0 bases, with 7 bases of the junction outside any gene match. The germline V gene provides CDR1 SGHRS and CDR2 YFSETQ. Measured from the cysteine to the phenylalanine, the CDR3 is 17 residues long. CDR3 DNA is the only sequence kept; it has 51 bases, read in frame from the first base. What the research found in general, with its limitations: A pretreatment peripheral blood TCR clonality below the median was linked to improved progression-free and overall survival. Among patients with durable benefit, tumor-associated TCR clones showed greater expansion in peripheral blood 3 weeks after treatment started (n = 22, p = 0.022). Because the sample size was small (n ≈ 27) and many exploratory analyses were performed, the results are intended to be hypothesis-generating.

This sequence was found in a man aged 35-49 years with urothelial cancer. The chain joins TRBV5-1 to TRBJ2-4; 8 bases in the middle match TRBD2. The material was PBMCs, obtained around atezolizumab (anti-PD-L1) treatment. The CDR3 is CASSLLGTRVAKNIQYF. The nucleotides are TGCGCCAGCAGCTTATTAGGGACTAGGGTAGCCAAAAACATTCAGTACTTC.